The rows below give T cell receptor beta chains drawn from one sample of a study of cytomegalovirus exposure and HLA in healthy donors. Profiling relied on immunoSEQ multiplex PCR, and the TCRdb table lists in-frame clones only, not all of them. The data contain 150,000 to 200,000 clones, around 74% of them singletons. The specimen sequenced was PBMCs. Every receptor here comes from a female donor in good health and CMV-seronegative. The CDR3 runs from the conserved cysteine through the conserved F or W. D genes are given only for firm matches. Some rows mark clone size as missing; the rest say once, few, many or name a class of expanded clone.

TRBD1	TRBV28	18	NA	TRBJ2-7	TGTGCCAGCAGCCCAACGGGCTGGGGACAGGGGGTTTCCTACGAGCAGTACTTC	CASSPTGWGQGVSYEQYF
TRBD2	TRBV27	20	NA	TRBJ2-1	TGTGCCAGCAGTTTAGAAGATGGACTAGCGGGAGGGACGGGGTACAATGAGCAGTTCTTC	CASSLEDGLAGGTGYNEQFF
NA	TRBV30	13	few	TRBJ2-3	TGTGCCTGGAGTCCCCAAAGCACAGATACGCAGTATTTT	CAWSPQSTDTQYF
TRBD2	TRBV7-3	20	NA	TRBJ2-2	TGTGCCAGCAGCCAATTCGGACTAGCGGGAGGTAGCGCGAACACCGGGGAGCTGTTTTTT	CASSQFGLAGGSANTGELFF
TRBD1	TRBV6-5	14	once	TRBJ1-1	TGTGCCAGCAGGAGGGACAGTCTGACTACTGAAGCTTTCTTT	CASRRDSLTTEAFF
NA	TRBV7-3	14	NA	TRBJ1-6	TGTGCCAGCAGCTCTGGACAGTCGCGGTCACCCCTCCACTTT	CASSSGQSRSPLHF
NA	TRBV10-3	14	NA	TRBJ1-6	TGTGCCATCAGTGAACAGGGCAGGAATTCACCCCTCCACTTT	CAISEQGRNSPLHF
NA	TRBV11-2	16	NA	TRBJ2-7	TGTGCCAGCAGCTTTGATTCTCGCAGTTCCCTCTACGAGCAGTACTTC	CASSFDSRSSLYEQYF
TRBD1	TRBV5-1	13	NA	TRBJ2-5	TGCGCCAGCAGTGGGACAGCGGAAGAGACCCAGTACTTC	CASSGTAEETQYF
NA	TRBV4-3	16	few	TRBJ2-2	TGCGCCAGCAGCCAAGATCCCCCAGGAATGACCGGGGAGCTGTTTTTT	CASSQDPPGMTGELFF
NA	TRBV7-7	15	NA	TRBJ1-2	TGTGCTAGCAGCTTAATACAGGGAGATGACTATGGCTACACCTTC	CASSLIQGDDYGYTF
TRBD2	TRBV28	14	NA	TRBJ2-7	TGTGCCAGCAGTTTATTCGCGGGAGAGAAAGAGCAGTACTTC	CASSLFAGEKEQYF
TRBD1	TRBV29-1	13	NA	TRBJ2-3	TGCAGCGCTGGGACAGGGTACACAGATACGCAGTATTTT	CSAGTGYTDTQYF
NA	TRBV28	13	few	TRBJ1-2	TGTGCCAGCAGAGTCCAGCCGAGGTATGGCTACACCTTC	CASRVQPRYGYTF
TRBD1	TRBV18	14	NA	TRBJ1-6	TGTGCCAGCTCACGGGACAGGGACAATTCACCCCTCCACTTT	CASSRDRDNSPLHF
TRBD1	TRBV6-5	15	NA	TRBJ2-7	TGTGCCAGCAGTCAGGACAGGGGTTCAGGGTACGAGCAGTACTTC	CASSQDRGSGYEQYF
TRBD2	TRBV15	15	NA	TRBJ2-7	TGTGCCACCAGCAGAGACCCTAGCGGGAGGGTAGGGCAGTACTTC	CATSRDPSGRVGQYF
TRBD2	TRBV6-6	16	NA	TRBJ2-2	TGTGCCAGCAGTCTGCATAGCGGGGTAAATGGCGGGGAGCTGTTTTTT	CASSLHSGVNGGELFF
NA	TRBV4-1	15	NA	TRBJ2-3	TGCGCCAGCAGCCAGGGAGCGAGAAGCACAGATACGCAGTATTTT	CASSQGARSTDTQYF
NA	TRBV7-9	13	NA	TRBJ2-3	TGTGCCAGCAGCGTAGGGACAACAGATACGCAGTATTTT	CASSVGTTDTQYF
TRBD1	TRBV7-7	14	NA	TRBJ2-5	TGTGCCAGCAGCCAGAGGACAGGGGGAGAGACCCAGTACTTC	CASSQRTGGETQYF
NA	TRBV30	13	NA	TRBJ2-2	TGTGCCTGGAGTTACAGGGTTAACGGGGAGCTGTTTTTT	CAWSYRVNGELFF
TRBD1	TRBV28	12	NA	TRBJ1-2	TGTGCCAGCGCAGGGGGCCAGAGAGGCTACACCTTC	CASAGGQRGYTF
NA	TRBV5-1	15	NA	TRBJ2-5	TGCGCCAGCAGCTTGACAGGGGAGGTTGAAGAGACCCAGTACTTC	CASSLTGEVEETQYF
TRBD1	TRBV25-1	16	NA	TRBJ1-2	TGTGCCAGCAGTCTCACGGGGGAGGACAGGGCCTATGGCTACACCTTC	CASSLTGEDRAYGYTF
NA	TRBV30	13	few	TRBJ1-6	TGTGCCTGGAGGAGCGGGGGGAATTCACCCCTCCACTTT	CAWRSGGNSPLHF
TRBD2	TRBV7-3	17	NA	TRBJ2-2	TGTGCCAGCAGCTTAACGCCTAGCGGGAGAGGAACCGGGGAGCTGTTTTTT	CASSLTPSGRGTGELFF
NA	TRBV7-9	15	NA	TRBJ2-2	TGTGCCACCCTAGGGGGGGTCTCGAACACCGGGGAGCTGTTTTTT	CATLGGVSNTGELFF
TRBD2	TRBV5-4	16	once	TRBJ2-7	TGTGCCAGCAGCCCCGACCCGACTAGCGGTGCCTACGAGCAGTACTTC	CASSPDPTSGAYEQYF
NA	TRBV27	18	NA	TRBJ1-2	TGTGCCAGCAGTTTACATGATGGCCGGAGGGACGGAGGCTATGGCTACACCTTC	CASSLHDGRRDGGYGYTF